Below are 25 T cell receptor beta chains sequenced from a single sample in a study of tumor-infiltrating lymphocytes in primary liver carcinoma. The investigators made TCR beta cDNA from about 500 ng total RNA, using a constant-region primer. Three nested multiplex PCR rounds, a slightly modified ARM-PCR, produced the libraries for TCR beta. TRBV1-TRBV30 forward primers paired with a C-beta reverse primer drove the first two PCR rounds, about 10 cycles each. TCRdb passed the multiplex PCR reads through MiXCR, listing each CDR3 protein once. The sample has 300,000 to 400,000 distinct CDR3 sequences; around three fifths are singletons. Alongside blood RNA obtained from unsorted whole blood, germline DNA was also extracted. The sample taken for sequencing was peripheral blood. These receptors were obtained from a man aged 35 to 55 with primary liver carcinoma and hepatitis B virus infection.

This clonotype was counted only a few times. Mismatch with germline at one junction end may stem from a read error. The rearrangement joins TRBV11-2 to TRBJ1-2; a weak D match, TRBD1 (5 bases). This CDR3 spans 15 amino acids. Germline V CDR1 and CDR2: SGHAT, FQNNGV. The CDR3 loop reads CASSPLRDSNYDYTF. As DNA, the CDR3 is TGTGCCAGCAGTCCCTTACGGGACTCTAACTATGACTACACCTTC.

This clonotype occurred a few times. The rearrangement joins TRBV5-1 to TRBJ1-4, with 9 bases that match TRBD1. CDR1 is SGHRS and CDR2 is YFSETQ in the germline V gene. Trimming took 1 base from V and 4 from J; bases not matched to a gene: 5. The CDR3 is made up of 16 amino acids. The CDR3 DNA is TGCGCCAGCAGCTTGTCTGGACAGGGGAATAATGAAAAACTGTTTTTT. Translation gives CASSLSGQGNNEKLFF.

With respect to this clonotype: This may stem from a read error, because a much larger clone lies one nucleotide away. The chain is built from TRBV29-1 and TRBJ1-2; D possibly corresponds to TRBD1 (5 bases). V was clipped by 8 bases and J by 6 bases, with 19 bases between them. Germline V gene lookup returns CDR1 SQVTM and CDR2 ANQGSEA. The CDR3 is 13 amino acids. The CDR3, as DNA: TGCAGCTTCCGGGACGGCGGGGTGGATGGCTACACCTTC. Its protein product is CSFRDGGVDGYTF.

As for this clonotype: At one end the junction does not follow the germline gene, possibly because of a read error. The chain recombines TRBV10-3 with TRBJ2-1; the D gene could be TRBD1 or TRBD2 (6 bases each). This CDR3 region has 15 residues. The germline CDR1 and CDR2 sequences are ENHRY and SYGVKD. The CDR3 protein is CTISERGGGYNEQFF. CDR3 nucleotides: TGTACCATCAGTGAGAGAGGAGGGGGGTACAATGAGCAGTTCTTC.

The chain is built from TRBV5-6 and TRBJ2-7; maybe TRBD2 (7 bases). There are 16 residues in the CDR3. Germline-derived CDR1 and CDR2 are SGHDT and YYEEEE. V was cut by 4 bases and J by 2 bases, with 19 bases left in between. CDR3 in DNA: TGTGCCAGCAGCCTCCTAGGGGGGGGCAAAGCCTACGAGCAGTACTTC. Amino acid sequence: CASSLLGGGKAYEQYF.

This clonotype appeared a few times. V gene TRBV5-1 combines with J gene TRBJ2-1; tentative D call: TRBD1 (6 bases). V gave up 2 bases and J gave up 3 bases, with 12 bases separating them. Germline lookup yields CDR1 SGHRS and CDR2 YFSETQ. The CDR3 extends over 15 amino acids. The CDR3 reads CASSFPRGGYNEQFF. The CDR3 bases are TGCGCCAGCAGCTTTCCCAGAGGGGGCTACAATGAGCAGTTCTTC. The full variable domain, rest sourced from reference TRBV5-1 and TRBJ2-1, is KAGVTQTPRYLIKTRGQQVTLSCSPISGHRSVSWYQQTPGQGLQFLFEYFSETQRNKGNFPGRFSGRQFSNSRSEMNVSTLELGDSALYLCASSFPRGGYNEQFFGPGTRLTVL.

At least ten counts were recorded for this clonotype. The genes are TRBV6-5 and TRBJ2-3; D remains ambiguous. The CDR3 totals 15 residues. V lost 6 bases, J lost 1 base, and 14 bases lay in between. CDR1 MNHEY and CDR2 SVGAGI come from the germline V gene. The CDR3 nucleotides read TGTGCCAGCAGCTTATTAGCAGCCGGCACAGATACGCAGTATTTT. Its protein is CASSLLAAGTDTQYF.

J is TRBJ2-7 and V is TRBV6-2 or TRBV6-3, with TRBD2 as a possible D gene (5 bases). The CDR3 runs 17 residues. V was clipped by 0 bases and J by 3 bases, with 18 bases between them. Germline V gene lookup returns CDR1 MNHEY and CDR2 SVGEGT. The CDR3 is CASSYSAGTDQNYEQYF. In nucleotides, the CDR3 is TGTGCCAGCAGTTACTCGGCGGGTACAGACCAAAACTACGAGCAGTACTTC.

CDR3 sequence: CSARGGDTSYEQYF. As DNA, the CDR3 is TGCAGTGCTAGAGGGGGGGACACCTCCTACGAGCAGTACTTC. The chain has TRBV20-1 and TRBJ2-7; D may match TRBD1 or TRBD2 (6 bases each). CDR3 length: 14 amino acids. Germline CDR1 DFQATT, CDR2 SNEGSKA (reference sequence). The V end was cut by 1 base, the J end by 0 bases, with 10 bases between.

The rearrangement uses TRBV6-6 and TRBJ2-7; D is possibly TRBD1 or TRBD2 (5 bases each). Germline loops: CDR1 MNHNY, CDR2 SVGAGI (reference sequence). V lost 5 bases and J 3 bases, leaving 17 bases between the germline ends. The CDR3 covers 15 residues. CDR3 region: CASSPRLGPFYEQYF. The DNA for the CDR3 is TGTGCCAGCAGTCCGCGACTGGGACCGTTCTACGAGCAGTACTTC.

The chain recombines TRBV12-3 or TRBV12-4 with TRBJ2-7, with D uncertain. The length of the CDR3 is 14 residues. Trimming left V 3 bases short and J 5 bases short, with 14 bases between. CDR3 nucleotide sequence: TGTGCCAGCAGTTTCCCGGCGCGTTCCCACGAGCAGTACTTC. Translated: CASSFPARSHEQYF.

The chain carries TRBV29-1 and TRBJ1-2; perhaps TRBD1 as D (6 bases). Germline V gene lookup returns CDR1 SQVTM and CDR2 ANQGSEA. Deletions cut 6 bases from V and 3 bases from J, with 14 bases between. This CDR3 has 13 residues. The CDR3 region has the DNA TGCAGCGTAGGGGACACTTCGGACTATGGCTACACCTTC. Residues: CSVGDTSDYGYTF.

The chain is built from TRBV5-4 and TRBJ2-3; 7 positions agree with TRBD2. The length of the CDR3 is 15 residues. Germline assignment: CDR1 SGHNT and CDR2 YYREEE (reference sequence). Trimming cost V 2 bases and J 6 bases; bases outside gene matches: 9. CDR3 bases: TGTGCCAGCAGCTTTGGCGGGAGCCCCACGGATACGCAGTATTTT. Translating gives CASSFGGSPTDTQYF.

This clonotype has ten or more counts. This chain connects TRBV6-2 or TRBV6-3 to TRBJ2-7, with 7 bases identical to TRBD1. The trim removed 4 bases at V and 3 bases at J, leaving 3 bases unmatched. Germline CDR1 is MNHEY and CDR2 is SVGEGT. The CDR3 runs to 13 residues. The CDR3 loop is CASSFDRDYEQYF. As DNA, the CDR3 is TGTGCCAGCAGTTTCGACAGGGACTACGAGCAGTACTTC.

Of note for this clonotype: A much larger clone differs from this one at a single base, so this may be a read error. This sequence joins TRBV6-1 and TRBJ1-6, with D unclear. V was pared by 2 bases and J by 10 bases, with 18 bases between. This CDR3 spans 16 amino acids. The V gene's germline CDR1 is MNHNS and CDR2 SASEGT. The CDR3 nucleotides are TGTGCCAGCAGTGAAATATGGCAGGCGGACCGATCACCCCTCCACTTT. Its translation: CASSEIWQADRSPLHF.

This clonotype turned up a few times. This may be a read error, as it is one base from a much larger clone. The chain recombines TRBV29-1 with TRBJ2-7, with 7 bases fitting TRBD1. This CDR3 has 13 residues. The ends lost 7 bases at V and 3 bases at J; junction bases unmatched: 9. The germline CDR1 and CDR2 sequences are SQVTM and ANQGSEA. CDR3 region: CSAGSGQNYEQYF. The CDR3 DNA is TGCAGCGCGGGGTCGGGACAGAACTACGAGCAGTACTTC.

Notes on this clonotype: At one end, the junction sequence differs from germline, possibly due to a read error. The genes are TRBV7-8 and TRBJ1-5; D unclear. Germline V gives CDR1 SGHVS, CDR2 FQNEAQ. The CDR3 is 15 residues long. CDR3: CASSSERARNQPQRF. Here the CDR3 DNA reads TGTGCCAGCAGCTCGGAGCGTGCGAGAAATCAGCCCCAGCGTTTT.

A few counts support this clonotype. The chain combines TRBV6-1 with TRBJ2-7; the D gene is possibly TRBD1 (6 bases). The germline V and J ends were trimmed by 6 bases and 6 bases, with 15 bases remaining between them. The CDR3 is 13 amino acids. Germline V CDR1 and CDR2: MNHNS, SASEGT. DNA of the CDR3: TGTGCCAGCAGCCCCAACAGGGATCGCGAGCAGTACTTC. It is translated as CASSPNRDREQYF.

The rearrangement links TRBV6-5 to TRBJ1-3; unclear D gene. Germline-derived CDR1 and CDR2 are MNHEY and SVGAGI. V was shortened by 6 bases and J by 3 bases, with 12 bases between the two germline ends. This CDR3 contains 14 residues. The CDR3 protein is CASSPRMDGNTIYF. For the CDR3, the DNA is TGTGCCAGCAGCCCCCGAATGGATGGAAACACCATATATTTT.

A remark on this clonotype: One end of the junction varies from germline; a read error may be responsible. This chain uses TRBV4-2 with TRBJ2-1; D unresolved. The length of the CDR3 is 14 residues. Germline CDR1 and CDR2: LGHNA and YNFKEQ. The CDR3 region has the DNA TGTGCCAGCAGCCATCCTGAACGTCTCGGTGAGAAGCTCTTC. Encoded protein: CASSHPERLGEKLF.

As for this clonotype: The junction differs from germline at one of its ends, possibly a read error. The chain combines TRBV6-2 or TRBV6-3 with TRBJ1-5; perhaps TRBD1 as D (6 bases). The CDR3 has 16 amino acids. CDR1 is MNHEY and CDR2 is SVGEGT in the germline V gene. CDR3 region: CANSYSGRGFNQPQHF. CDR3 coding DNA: TGTGCCAACAGTTACTCGGGTAGGGGGTTCAATCAGCCCCAGCATTTT.

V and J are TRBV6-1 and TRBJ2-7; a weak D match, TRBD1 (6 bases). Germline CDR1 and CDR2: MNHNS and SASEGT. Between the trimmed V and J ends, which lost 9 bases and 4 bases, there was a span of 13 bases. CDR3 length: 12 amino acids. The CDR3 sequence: CARISQGYEQYF. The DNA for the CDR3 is TGTGCCAGGATCAGCCAGGGGTACGAGCAGTACTTC.

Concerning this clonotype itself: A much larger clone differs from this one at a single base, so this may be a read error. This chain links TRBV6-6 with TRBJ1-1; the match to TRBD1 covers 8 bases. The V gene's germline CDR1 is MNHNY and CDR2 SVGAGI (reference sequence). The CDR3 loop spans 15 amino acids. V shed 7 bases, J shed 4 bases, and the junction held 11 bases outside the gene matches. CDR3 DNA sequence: TGTGCCAGCATTTCACGGGGGACAGGAGTCACTGAAGCTTTCTTT. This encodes CASISRGTGVTEAFF.

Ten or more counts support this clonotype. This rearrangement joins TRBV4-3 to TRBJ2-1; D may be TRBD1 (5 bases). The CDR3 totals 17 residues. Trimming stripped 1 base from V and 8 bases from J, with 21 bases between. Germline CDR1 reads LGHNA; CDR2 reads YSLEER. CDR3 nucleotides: TGCGCCAGCAGCCAAGGTTGGAGAGTGGCAGGGAACGATGAGCAGTTCTTC. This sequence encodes CASSQGWRVAGNDEQFF.

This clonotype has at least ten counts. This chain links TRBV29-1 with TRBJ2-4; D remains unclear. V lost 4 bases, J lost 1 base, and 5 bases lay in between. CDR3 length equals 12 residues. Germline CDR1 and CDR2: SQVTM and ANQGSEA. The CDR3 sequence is CSVGQAKNIQYF. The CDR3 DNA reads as TGCAGCGTTGGCCAGGCCAAAAACATTCAGTACTTC.